In this sample, the clone carrying this TCR beta chain turned up a few times. Losses at the gene ends were 0 bases for V and 0 bases for J; bases not matched to a gene: 3. The V gene's germline CDR1 is SGHVS and CDR2 FQNEAQ. This CDR3 comprises 16 residues. Sequenced material consisted of expressed TCRB transcripts (all of the isolated RNA was reverse transcribed). TCRdb's copy holds only in-frame clones and misses some; the assay was immunoSEQ multiplex PCR. This sample has hundreds of thousands of clones, with around 12% found just once. The sample belongs to a study of beta chain features in type 1 diabetes.

Material for sequencing was naive CD4+ T cells from blood. V is TRBV7-8 and J is TRBJ2-3, with TRBD2 matching 7 bases. The sequence derives from a man between 18 and 35 years old in good health. The CDR3 reads CASSLANGGSTDTQYF. The CDR3 coding sequence is TGTGCCAGCAGCTTAGCGAACGGGGGGAGCACAGATACGCAGTATTTT.